This T cell receptor beta chain is drawn from a study of blood T cells in healthy people across ages. The study, taken as a whole, reports: As age increased, TCR beta diversity per million T cells fell in a roughly linear fashion. Comparison with aged donors showed that long-lived donors had more naive CD4+ cells and higher diversity.

Germline V gives CDR1 LGHNA, CDR2 YSLEER. CDR3 length: 16 amino acids. V gave up 1 base and J gave up 5 bases; unmatched junction bases: 8. It was with a sample-barcoded 5' primer and a J-beta primer mix that a second PCR of roughly 7 to 12 cycles was run. MiXCR was run by TCRdb on the 5' RACE reads, yielding one entry per CDR3 protein. The table includes about 1.5 million distinct CDR3 sequences, 35% to 45% detected once. On this clonotype itself: Its target is unknown. A single base separates this from a much larger clone, so it may be a read error.

The sequencing input was blood. J is TRBJ2-1 and V is TRBV4-3, with 7 positions matching TRBD2. The sequence was obtained from a woman aged 18-29 years in good health. The CDR3 spells CASSQVMGGRNNEQFF. The DNA of the CDR3 is TGCGCCAGCAGCCAAGTTATGGGAGGGAGAAACAATGAGCAGTTCTTC.